The present TCR beta chain was sequenced within a study of T cell clones after liver transplantation (dated by TCRdb to between 2018 and 2020). Context from the whole study: ITN030ST, the source of the samples, was a randomized trial that attempted immunosuppression withdrawal within 2 years of liver transplantation. Donor-reactive T cell clones were identified by TCRbeta sequencing after a pre-transplant mixed lymphocyte reaction and then tracked in post-transplant blood. Third party-reactive TCRbeta sequences were also identified from pre-transplant MLRs to serve as an antigen-independent comparator for donor-reactive sequences. Of the eight recipients, three were HCV-positive, while the remaining recipients had been transplanted for non-autoimmune, non-viral indications. No induction therapy was given to the subjects, and standard immunosuppression was administered until randomization at 12-24 months post-transplant. Tolerance was defined as complete withdrawal of immunosuppression for at least one year without a rise in liver enzymes beyond twice the upper limit of normal. Blood samples were taken pre-transplant, pre-randomization before withdrawal, and post-randomization after full withdrawal or failed withdrawal. Of the 8 liver transplant recipients making up the studied cohort, 3 were classified as tolerant and 5 as non-tolerant.

From its cysteine to its phenylalanine, the CDR3 spans 14 amino acids. Just CDR3 DNA is preserved here, 42 bases in frame from base 1. V trim: 6 bases; J trim: 2 bases; unmatched bases: 6. CDR1 and CDR2 are drawn from the germline V gene (reference sequence): MNHEY, SMNVEV. Study-wide findings and limitations: When repertoire turnover was taken into account, detection of donor-reactive sequences was significantly reduced in 7 of 8 subjects for CD4 and in 8 of 8 subjects for CD8. In two subjects, low numbers of available donor cells limited the measurable donor-reactive repertoire. Donor-reactive sequences declined more than third party-reactive ones, suggesting partial antigen-specific deletion unrelated to withdrawal success. Because allograft tissue specimens were not available, migration of donor-reactive T cells into the graft, rather than deletion, may have occurred. Conclusions were preliminary, limited by small, heterogeneous patient numbers and non-standardized post-transplant time points. In 5 of 8 subjects, circulating donor-reactive CD4 TCRbeta sequences decreased significantly after transplant, regardless of tolerance or HCV status.

Frozen genomic DNA underwent high-throughput TCRbeta CDR3 sequencing by immunoSEQ, including PCR amplification, mapping, bias correction and internal controls. The source study handled its data this way. Productive rearrangements were kept, and unique TCRbeta sequences were defined by CDR3 nucleotide sequence plus V and J gene. For classification of a sequence as donor-reactive, at least 5-fold expansion in CFSE-low cells relative to unstimulated pre-transplant cells and a frequency of at least 0.01% were required. Minimum frequency thresholds were set for each subject on the basis of the unstimulated sample with the lowest template count, so that a detection power of at least 90% was ensured. Jensen-Shannon divergence between the top 1000 TCRbeta sequences after and before transplant was used to measure repertoire turnover. Two-sided Fisher's exact tests were used to test for changes in the detection of donor-reactive sequences. TCRdb took over this immuneACCESS table, retaining in-frame rearrangements with V and J assigned. Such tables are incomplete; in checked studies, under half of the missing clones stem from an unresolved V gene, and the remainder is unexplained. V and J calls plus clone size are reproduced from that table; the DNA served to infer D and trimming. Across this sample there are 24,000 or so clones, with about 70% seen only once. The ten largest clones represent roughly 3.1% of the sample.

This clone was counted only a few times. Its target antigen remains unknown. No qualities accompany the bases; no much larger clone lies one base away. The sample's time point label, in plain terms: pre-transplant. Thawed unstimulated PBMCs were stained for CD3, CD4 and CD8 and FACS-sorted into CD3+CD4+ and CD3+CD8+ populations. Randomization to immunosuppression withdrawal applied to every one of the 8 studied subjects. The Qiagen DNeasy Blood and Tissue Kit was used for genomic DNA isolation. Here the chain combines TRBV27 and TRBJ2-7; 8 central bases correspond to TRBD2. Sequenced material: CD4+ T cells from blood, taken before liver transplant. The clonotype originates from a human donor who received a liver transplant. The DNA sequence follows: TGTGCCAGCAGCCACGGGGGGGAAACCTACGAGCAGTACTTC. This sequence encodes CASSHGGETYEQYF.